Each of the 21 T cell receptor beta chains below was sequenced from the same sample in a study of T cell responses to AZD1222 COVID-19 vaccine. Assay used: immunoSEQ multiplex PCR; TCRdb lists only in-frame clones, some missing. The sample gives more than 85,000 clones, 80% to 90% of which show up once; around 4.5% is in the top ten. The source was peripheral blood, collected 28 days after the second AZD1222 dose. The receptors were sampled from an adult who received the AZD1222 COVID-19 vaccine.

The chain combines TRBV14 with TRBJ2-5; no clear D gene. CDR1 and CDR2 from the germline V gene are SGHDN and FVKESK. V was shortened by 1 base and J by 5 bases, with 11 bases between the two germline ends. The CDR3 length is 14 residues. The CDR3 bases are TGTGCCAGCAGCCAAGGGGCGAGATCCGAGACCCAGTACTTC. Protein product: CASSQGARSETQYF.

The V call is TRBV11-3, the J call TRBJ1-2, with D unresolved. Germline V gene sequence: CDR1 SGHNT, CDR2 YENEEA. This CDR3 has 16 amino acids. Trimming took 0 bases from V and 4 from J, leaving 15 bases between them. CDR3 in amino acids: CASSLDRNSRSYGYTF. The CDR3 DNA sequence: TGTGCCAGCAGCTTAGATAGAAACAGCCGCAGCTATGGCTACACCTTC.

The V call is TRBV5-4, the J call TRBJ2-1, with 12 nucleotides matching TRBD2. Germline V gives CDR1 SGHNT, CDR2 YYREEE (reference sequence). With V trimmed by 0 bases and J by 7 bases, 5 bases remained unmatched. The CDR3 extends over 16 amino acids. For the CDR3, the DNA is TGTGCCAGCAGCTTGGCGACTAGCGGGAGAACGAATGAGCAGTTCTTC. It yields the protein CASSLATSGRTNEQFF.

V gene TRBV3-1 (or the pseudogene TRBV3-2) combines with J gene TRBJ2-2; D not resolved. Germline loops: CDR1 LGHDT, CDR2 YNNKEL (reference sequence). V dropped 4 bases and J dropped 5 bases, with 8 bases sitting between them. The CDR3 sequence is 13 residues long. The CDR3 sequence is CASSLFGTGELFF. For the CDR3, the DNA is TGTGCCAGCAGCCTCTTTGGAACCGGGGAGCTGTTTTTT.

The chain uses TRBV7-8 and TRBJ2-7, with 8 positions matching TRBD1. The trim removed 0 bases at V and 2 bases at J, leaving 6 bases unmatched. CDR1 and CDR2 from the germline V gene are SGHVS and FQNEAQ. This CDR3 comprises 16 residues. The CDR3 sequence is CASSLARDRSAYEQYF. CDR3 nucleotide sequence: TGTGCCAGCAGCTTAGCTAGGGACAGGTCGGCCTACGAGCAGTACTTC.

The chain is built from TRBV27 and TRBJ2-1; D uncertain. The germline V and J ends were trimmed by 6 bases and 0 bases, with 9 bases remaining between them. CDR1 MNHEY and CDR2 SMNVEV come from the germline V gene (reference sequence). There are 14 residues in the CDR3. CDR3: CASSLVDSYNEQFF. CDR3 DNA sequence: TGTGCCAGCAGCCTCGTGGACTCCTACAATGAGCAGTTCTTC.

The chain uses TRBV29-1 and TRBJ2-5, with no clear D. Trimming shortened V by 1 base and J by 6 bases, and 15 bases separated the two germline ends. The CDR3 runs 14 residues. CDR1 and CDR2 from the germline V gene are SQVTM and ANQGSEA. DNA for the CDR3: TGCAGCGTTGAAGTGACACGAAGCGTGAAGACCCAGTACTTC. This translates into CSVEVTRSVKTQYF.

V is TRBV5-5 and J is TRBJ1-4; 10 positions agree with TRBD1. V shed 4 bases, J shed 6 bases, and the junction held 3 bases outside the gene matches. Germline lookup yields CDR1 SGHKS and CDR2 YYEKEE (reference sequence). This CDR3 region has 14 residues. The CDR3 DNA follows: TGTGCCAGCAGCACCGGGACAGGGGATGAAAAACTGTTTTTT. Its translation: CASSTGTGDEKLFF.

This clone has just a few counts. The chain joins TRBV4-2 to TRBJ2-7; the D gene is possibly TRBD2 (6 bases). The CDR3 has 15 residues. From germline, CDR1 is LGHNA and CDR2 YNFKEQ. The ends were cut back, 0 bases at V and 5 bases at J, with 14 bases in the middle. As DNA, the CDR3 is TGTGCCAGCAGCCAAGAGACTAGTCCCAGGGACGAGCAGTACTTC. This encodes CASSQETSPRDEQYF.

CDR3 nucleotides: TGTGCCAGTAGTATAAGTGGACAGGGCATACGAAGCAATCAGCCCCAGCATTTT. Its translation is CASSISGQGIRSNQPQHF. The V and J genes are TRBV19 and TRBJ1-5, with 8 bases aligning to TRBD1. CDR3 length equals 18 residues. Germline-derived CDR1 and CDR2 are LNHDA and SQIVND (reference sequence). Trimming cost V 2 bases and J 1 base; bases outside gene matches: 10.

This rearrangement joins TRBV10-3 to TRBJ2-3, with D unresolved. Germline lookup yields CDR1 ENHRY and CDR2 SYGVKD. The CDR3 is 12 residues long. Trimming removed 7 bases at V and 6 bases at J, with 11 bases between. CDR3 DNA: TGTGCCATCATGGACCCCGGGGATACGCAGTATTTT. Protein: CAIMDPGDTQYF.

This clone occurred a few times. V is TRBV6-2 or TRBV6-3 and J is TRBJ2-3; D is ambiguous. The CDR3 runs 12 residues. V was shortened by 0 bases and J by 8 bases, with 6 bases between the two germline ends. Germline CDR1 MNHEY, CDR2 SVGEGT. CDR3 in DNA: TGTGCCAGCAGTTACTCGTACGGTACGCAGTATTTT. It translates to CASSYSYGTQYF.

The V gene is TRBV7-9, the J gene TRBJ1-2; D might be TRBD1 (5 bases). V lost 5 bases and J lost 0, with 13 bases in between. CDR1 is SEHNR and CDR2 is FQNEAQ in the germline V gene (reference sequence). This CDR3 is 15 amino acids long. The CDR3: CASSQAGQSNYGYTF. CDR3 nucleotide sequence: TGTGCCAGCAGCCAAGCGGGGCAATCTAACTATGGCTACACCTTC.

This chain uses TRBV5-5 with TRBJ2-7; 12 nucleotides agree with TRBD2. The CDR3 is 17 amino acids. The germline V gene has CDR1 SGHKS and CDR2 YYEKEE (reference sequence). Germline trimming cut 2 bases from V and 6 bases from J; bases unmatched to any gene: 12. The CDR3 bases are TGTGCCAGCAGCTTCCCGGGACTAGCGGGTAAAGGGCTCGAGCAGTACTTC. Its protein product is CASSFPGLAGKGLEQYF.

The chain combines TRBV9 with TRBJ1-2; 9 bases fit TRBD1. V trimming: 3 bases; J trimming: 7 bases; junction bases outside the gene matches: 7. Germline V gene data show CDR1 as SGDLS and CDR2 as YYNGEE. The CDR3 runs to 14 residues. The CDR3 DNA sequence: TGTGCCAGCAGCGCGGGGGACAGGGCATTTGGCTACACCTTC. This sequence encodes CASSAGDRAFGYTF.

V gene TRBV5-6 combines with J gene TRBJ2-1; TRBD2 matches at 9 bases. Germline V lookup: CDR1 SGHDT, CDR2 YYEEEE. The V gene end was trimmed by 3 bases and the J gene end by 9 bases; junction bases not matched to a gene: 7. This CDR3 comprises 14 residues. CDR3: CASSYIAGVSEQFF. The CDR3, as DNA: TGTGCCAGCAGCTACATAGCGGGAGTGAGTGAGCAGTTCTTC.

A single count supports this clone. The V gene is TRBV10-3, the J gene TRBJ2-5; 7 bases match TRBD2. The CDR3 covers 15 residues. Germline V CDR1 and CDR2: ENHRY, SYGVKD. V dropped 0 bases and J dropped 5; count of bases not matched to a gene: 6. The CDR3 bases are TGTGCCATCAGTGAGTCATGGGACTACGGGGAGACCCAGTACTTC. Residues: CAISESWDYGETQYF.

V gene TRBV5-1 combines with J gene TRBJ1-1; D gene uncertain. V gave up 7 bases and J gave up 1 base, with 14 bases separating them. The germline V gene encodes CDR1 SGHRS and CDR2 YFSETQ. The CDR3 loop spans 14 amino acids. The CDR3 protein is CASRSGTANTEAFF. The CDR3 nucleotides are TGCGCCAGCCGATCGGGTACAGCGAACACTGAAGCTTTCTTT.

The CDR3 DNA sequence: TGCAGCGTGGGGGGGACAGGAGAATCATTGGCGAGTTACACCTTC. This translates into CSVGGTGESLASYTF. The chain joins TRBV29-1 to TRBJ1-2, with TRBD1 matching over 8 bases. The CDR3 extends over 15 amino acids. V trimming: 6 bases; J trimming: 11 bases; junction bases outside the gene matches: 20. In germline, CDR1 is SQVTM, CDR2 ANQGSEA.

V and J are TRBV11-2 and TRBJ2-2; 9 bases fit TRBD1. This CDR3 contains 16 residues. With 5 bases clipped from V and 0 bases from J, the junction kept 4 bases outside the gene matches. The germline gives CDR1 SGHAT, CDR2 FQNNGV. The CDR3 bases are TGTGCCAGCAGCGCCCGGACAGGGGCGAACACCGGGGAGCTGTTTTTT. Protein product: CASSARTGANTGELFF. Using reference TRBV11-2 and TRBJ2-2 for the parts outside the CDR3, the full variable domain is EAGVAQSPRYKIIEKRQSVAFWCNPISGHATLYWYQQILGQGPKLLIQFQNNGVVDDSQLPKDRFSAERLKGVDSTLKIQPAKLEDSAVYLCASSARTGANTGELFFGEGSRLTVL.

The chain employs TRBV28 and TRBJ2-1, with TRBD2 matching 9 bases. The CDR3 sequence is 15 residues long. J gave up 8 bases and V 7 bases, and 12 bases lay outside the gene matches. CDR1 is MDHEN, CDR2 SYDVKM, per germline. The CDR3 DNA reads as TGTGCCAGCAACGCTCCTAGCGGGATAGGCGATGAGCAGTTCTTC. It is translated as CASNAPSGIGDEQFF. Using reference TRBV28 and TRBJ2-1 for the parts outside the CDR3, the full variable domain is DVKVTQSSRYLVKRTGEKVFLECVQDMDHENMFWYRQDPGLGLRLIYFSYDVKMKEKGDIPEGYSVSREKKERFSLILESASTNQTSMYLCASNAPSGIGDEQFFGPGTRLTVL.